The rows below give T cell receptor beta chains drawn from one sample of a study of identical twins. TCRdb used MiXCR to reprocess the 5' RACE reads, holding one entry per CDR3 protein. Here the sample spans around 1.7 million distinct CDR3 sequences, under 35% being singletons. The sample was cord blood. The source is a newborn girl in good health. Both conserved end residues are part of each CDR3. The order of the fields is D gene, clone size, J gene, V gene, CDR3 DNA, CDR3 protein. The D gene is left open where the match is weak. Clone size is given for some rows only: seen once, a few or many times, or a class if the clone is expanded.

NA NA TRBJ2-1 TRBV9 TGTGCCAGCAGCGCGACAAACAATGAGCAGTTCTTC CASSATNNEQFF
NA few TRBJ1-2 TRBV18 TGTGCCAGCTCACCCGATGCAGGGAACTATGGCTACACCTTC CASSPDAGNYGYTF
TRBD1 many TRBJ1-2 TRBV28 TGTGCCAGCAGTTTATCGGGACAGGGGACCTATGGCTACACCTTC CASSLSGQGTYGYTF
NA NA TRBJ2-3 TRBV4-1 TGCGCCAGCAGCCAAGGAGTTTTTGGAGGGGCCAGGGCAGATACGCAGTATTTT CASSQGVFGGARADTQYF
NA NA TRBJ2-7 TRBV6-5 TGTGCCAGCAGCCCTCCCAGCCCTAGGCCGGGGGACGAGCAGTACTTC CASSPPSPRPGDEQYF
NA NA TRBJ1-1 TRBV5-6 TGTGCCAGCAGCTTGGACCGCAGGGTAAGGAACACTGAAGCTTTCTTT CASSLDRRVRNTEAFF
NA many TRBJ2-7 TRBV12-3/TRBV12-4 TGTGCCAGCAGGGAAAATTCCTACGAGCAGTACTTC CASRENSYEQYF
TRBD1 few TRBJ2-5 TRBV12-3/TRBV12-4 TGTGCCAGCAGTCCCCCCGGGACAGGGGAAGGTAAAGAGACCCAGTACTTC CASSPPGTGEGKETQYF
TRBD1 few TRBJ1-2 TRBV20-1 TGCAGTGCTAGTTTACAGGGGGTAGGCTACACCTTC CSASLQGVGYTF
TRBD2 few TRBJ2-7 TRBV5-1 TGCGCCAGCAGCTTGCCCGGGACTAGCGGGAACTACGAGCAGTACTTC CASSLPGTSGNYEQYF
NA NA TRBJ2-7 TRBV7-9 TGTGCCAGCAGCAACAGGGACGAGCAGTACTTC CASSNRDEQYF
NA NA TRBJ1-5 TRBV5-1 TGCGCCAGCAGCCTCCTCCCCGATCAGCCCCAGCATTTT CASSLLPDQPQHF
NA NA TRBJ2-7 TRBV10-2 TGCGCCAGCCTAAGGACGGCCTCCTACGAGCAGTACTTC CASLRTASYEQYF
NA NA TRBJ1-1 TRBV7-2 TGTGCCAGCAGCTTAGTAGGAGGGCAGAACGCTGAAGCTTTCTTT CASSLVGGQNAEAFF
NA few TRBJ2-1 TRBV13 TGTGCCAGCAGCCCTAATAGTGGGGTGTCCTACAATGAGCAGTTCTTC CASSPNSGVSYNEQFF
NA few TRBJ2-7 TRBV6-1 TGTGCCAGCAGTGACGGCCCAGGGTTCCACGAGCAGTACTTC CASSDGPGFHEQYF
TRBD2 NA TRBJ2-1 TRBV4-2 TGTGCCAGCAGCCAACGGGGTAGCGGGAGATCCTACAATGAGCAGTTCTTC CASSQRGSGRSYNEQFF
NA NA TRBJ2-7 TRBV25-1 TGTGCCAGCCAGGGACATAACGACTACGAGCAGTACTTC CASQGHNDYEQYF
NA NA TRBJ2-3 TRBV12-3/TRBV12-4 TGTGCCAGCAGCCAAGGACTATTGGGCACAGATACGCAGTATTTT CASSQGLLGTDTQYF
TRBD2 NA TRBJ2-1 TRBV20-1 TGCAGTGCTAGAGGACTAGCGGATAACAATGAGCAGTTCTTC CSARGLADNNEQFF
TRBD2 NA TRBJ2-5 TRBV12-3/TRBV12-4 TGTGCCAGCAGTTTATCCAGCGGGAAGAGAACCCAGTACTTC CASSLSSGKRTQYF
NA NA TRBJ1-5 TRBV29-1 TGCAGCGTTGGGGACCATTGGGGGGCGGGTCAGCCCCAGCATTTT CSVGDHWGAGQPQHF
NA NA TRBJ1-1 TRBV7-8 TGTGCCAGCAGCTCGACAGTACGTACTGAAGCTTTCTTT CASSSTVRTEAFF
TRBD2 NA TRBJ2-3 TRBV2 TGTGCCAGCAGTGAATGGCTAGCGGGAGGGCCCCCAGATACGCAGTATTTT CASSEWLAGGPPDTQYF
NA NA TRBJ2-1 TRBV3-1 TGTGCCAGCAGCCAGGCCCTGTCGGGAGCGGATCAGCGTGTGCAGTTCTTC CASSQALSGADQRVQFF
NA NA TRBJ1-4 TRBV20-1 TGCAGTGGCCGAACAGGAACCGAAAAACTGTTTTTT CSGRTGTEKLFF
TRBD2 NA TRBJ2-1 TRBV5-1 TGCGCCAGCAGCTTCACCCGGACTAGCGGGCTCTCCTACAATGAGCAGTTCTTC CASSFTRTSGLSYNEQFF
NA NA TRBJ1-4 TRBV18 TGTGCCAGCTCACCACCGGTCTCGCTTGCAACTAATGAAAAACTGTTTTTT CASSPPVSLATNEKLFF
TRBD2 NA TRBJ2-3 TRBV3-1 TGTGCCAGCAGCCAGACGGGGGGGGAGGGAGATACGCAGTATTTT CASSQTGGEGDTQYF
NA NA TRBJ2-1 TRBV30 TGTGCCTGGAGTGAAAGCTCCCTTATCGATGAGCAGTTCTTC CAWSESSLIDEQFF
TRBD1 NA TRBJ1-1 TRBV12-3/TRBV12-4 TGTGCCTCTGTGACGGGGACAGGGATGAACACTGAAGCTTTCTTT CASVTGTGMNTEAFF
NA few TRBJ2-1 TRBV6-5 TGTGCCAGCAGTTACTCGAATCTGGAGGATGAGCAGTTCTTC CASSYSNLEDEQFF
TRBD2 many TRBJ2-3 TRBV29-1 TGCAGCGTTGAAGATAGCGGGGGTACAGATACGCAGTATTTT CSVEDSGGTDTQYF
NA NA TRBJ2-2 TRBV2 TGTGCCAGCAGCCCCGGACTAGGGGGGACCGGGGAGCTGTTTTTT CASSPGLGGTGELFF
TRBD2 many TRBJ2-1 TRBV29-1 TGCAGCGTCCTAAGCGGGAGTTACAATGAGCAGTTCTTC CSVLSGSYNEQFF
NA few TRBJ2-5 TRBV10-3 TGTGCCATCGGCGTTCTGGGGACCCAGTACTTC CAIGVLGTQYF
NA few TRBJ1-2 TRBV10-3 TGTGCCATCAGCGAACCCCAGGGTTCCTACACCTTC CAISEPQGSYTF
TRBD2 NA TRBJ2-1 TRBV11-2 TGTGCCAGCAGCTGGACTACGGGGGGACGCAATGAGCAGTTCTTC CASSWTTGGRNEQFF
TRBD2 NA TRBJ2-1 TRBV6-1 TGTGCCAGCAGCACCCCGGGACTAGGCTACAATGAGCAGTTCTTC CASSTPGLGYNEQFF
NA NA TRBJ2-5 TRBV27 TGTGCCAGCAAGAGGAAGGAGACCCAGTACTTC CASKRKETQYF
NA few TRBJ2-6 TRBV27 TGTGCCGGCAGTTTGGCTGGGGCCAACGTCCTGACTTTC CAGSLAGANVLTF
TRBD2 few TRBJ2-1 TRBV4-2 TGTGCCAGCAGCCACCCCGGGACTAGCGGCTACAATGAGCAGTTCTTC CASSHPGTSGYNEQFF
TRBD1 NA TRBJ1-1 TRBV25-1 TGTGCCAGCTCAGGGGGTGTGGGGACTGAAGCTTTCTTT CASSGGVGTEAFF
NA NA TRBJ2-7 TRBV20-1 TGCAGTGCTAGGGGGGGCAGGACCGAGAGCTCCTACGAGCAGTACTTC CSARGGRTESSYEQYF
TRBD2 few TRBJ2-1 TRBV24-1 TGTGCCACCAGTGGGACCCCGGGAGGGTACAATGAGCAGTTCTTC CATSGTPGGYNEQFF
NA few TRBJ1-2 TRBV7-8 TGTGCCAGCAGCTCCTTATTCTATGGCTACACCTTC CASSSLFYGYTF
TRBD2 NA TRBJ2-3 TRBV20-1 TGCAGTACCTACCCGGGACTAGCGGGGCCGGATACGCAGTATTTT CSTYPGLAGPDTQYF
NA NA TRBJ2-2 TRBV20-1 TGCAGTGCCCGGGCCCCCGGCGGGGAGCTGTTTTTT CSARAPGGELFF
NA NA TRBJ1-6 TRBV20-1 TGCAGTGCACGGAGGGCTGGGACGGAGAATTCACCCCTCCACTTT CSARRAGTENSPLHF
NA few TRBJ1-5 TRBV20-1 TGCAGTGCTAGACAGAACAGTAATCCCTTTAGCAATCAGCCCCAGCATTTT CSARQNSNPFSNQPQHF
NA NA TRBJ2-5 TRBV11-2 TGTGCCAGCAGCTTGGGGGAGAAAGGGACCCAGTACTTC CASSLGEKGTQYF